This T cell receptor (beta chain) came from a study of cytomegalovirus exposure and HLA in healthy donors (dated by TCRdb to about 2017). Some background on the complete study: According to an earlier analysis of a few hundred of the donors, about 180 million T cells yielded 120 million or so unique TCR beta sequences and roughly 280 Gb of sequence data. An early release that covered about 600 HLA-typed donors contained about 290 gigabases of sequencing data and 70 million to 100 million unique TCR sequences. The study aimed to test whether signatures of past pathogen exposure could be identified by cataloging public T cell receptors. Donor age, sex, ethnicity and CMV serostatus were collected together with the repertoire data. Four to six DR-DQ haplotypes were handled as single units for association and clustering, since linkage in the cohort was strong. Using immunosequencing, the study profiled T cell repertoires from about 650 subjects and related those repertoires to cytomegalovirus serostatus. In an earlier analysis of 500 to 650 of the donors, high-throughput TCR beta sequencing was used to judge whether each TCR beta V gene segment behaved as functional or pseudogenic. The number of typed donors differed by locus: 629-630 for A, B, C, DRB1 and DQB1; roughly 510 for DQA1; 606 for DPA1; and some 470 for DPB1. Every discovery cohort repertoire had been produced on one sequencing platform. Both class I and class II loci were covered by HLA typing, at four-digit resolution. A later genetic analysis used genome-wide SNP genotypes for about three fifths of the roughly 700 donors, treating that subset as a discovery cohort. Among 350 to 400 genotyped donors of the cohort, an average of around 240,000 unique TCR beta nucleotide sequences were sequenced per donor, roughly a sixth of them non-productive. Among the approximately 400 genotyped donors, approximately 82% belonged to the genetic ancestry cluster associated with self-reported Caucasian donors. The later analysis used no new phenotypic data to find candidate immune exposures, relying instead on TCR beta sequences and their occurrence across donors. A later analysis re-examined previously published TCR beta repertoires from roughly 650 donors and added high-resolution HLA genotyping to investigate patterns of TCR occurrence. To predict cytomegalovirus infection status, the study brought together high-throughput TCR immunosequencing, statistical association of individual TCRs with disease status, and machine learning. Besides the first cohort of around 670 subjects, a separate validation cohort made up of about 120 different subjects was used. Results the study describes overall, beyond this receptor: Because HLA typing was unavailable for some donors at each locus, only the typed subset was used in association tests. In both the original and validation cohorts, the classifier was reported to diagnose cytomegalovirus status with high specificity and sensitivity. Immune exposure information for the cohort was limited to CMV serostatus. In vitro tests confirmed that a few of the cytomegalovirus-associated TCR beta chains recognize cytomegalovirus antigens. The study listed 164 TCR beta chains as associated with cytomegalovirus. According to a later analysis, most CMV-associated TCR beta chains appeared to be HLA-restricted, and the HLA associations seemed to be driven largely by CMV exposure. Most TCR sequences were observed very rarely across donors, whereas some public TCRs were present in many individuals. Linkage disequilibrium might explain the correlated functional status among segregating V segments, but an unknown experimental factor could not be ruled out. In a later analysis, TCR association rates were found to vary across HLA loci, with the most associated TCRs seen for DRB1 alleles and the fewest for HLA-C alleles. Only TCR beta chains were sequenced in this cohort, and the absence of alpha or paired-chain data limited detectable features. A later genetic analysis reported fewer N-insertions in productive TCRs among donors in an Asian-associated ancestry cluster than the roughly 720-donor mean. In a later analysis, several top co-occurrence clusters were reported to appear linked to parvovirus B19, influenza, CMV and Epstein-Barr virus. The sequencing pipeline was judged likely to have produced a cluster of highly shared sequence variants as a technical artifact. At a false discovery rate of 0.05, a later analysis linked some 17,000 TCR beta sequences to specific HLA alleles. The authors suggested that the approach could potentially be generalized to other disease states and immunological phenotypes. A further reported finding was that TCR beta sequences accurately predicted the HLA-A and HLA-B alleles for most subjects in the first cohort. In a later analysis, HLA-associated TCR beta chains were found to be more clonally expanded and to have lower generation probabilities than equally common non-associated chains. Presence/absence analyses assumed roughly uniform sequencing depth across donors, an assumption that may not hold. An earlier analysis of some 560 of the donors showed that most TCR beta V segments appeared in productive rearrangements either about 87% or about 30% of the time, which broadly matched IMGT annotations. Roughly 15 rarely observed V segments, including chromosome 9 orphons, were excluded from the earlier analysis of some 590 of the donors because counts were too low. Some IMGT-functional V segments, including TRBV6-2 and TRBV6-3, could not be distinguished by the 87-base-pair reads and were therefore excluded. When HLA alleles, especially DR and DQ, strongly co-occurred, TCR associations were difficult to assign to individual alleles. In a later genetic analysis, a missense DCLRE1C variant was associated with V-gene and J-gene trimming of TCR beta chains, and the association was replicated in an independent cohort.

Library construction relied on the immunoSEQ multiplex PCR assay. A mixture of 60 forward primers for TCR Vbeta segments and 13 reverse primers for TCR Jbeta segments was used in the multiplex PCR. The CDR3 region of rearranged TCR beta genes was amplified from genomic DNA with a multiplex PCR assay. The amplified TCR beta libraries were sequenced on the Illumina HiSeq System as 87-base-pair reads. The study's processing was this. A later analysis counted tens of millions of unique TCR beta chains across the 700 or so repertoires, and 9.5 million to 11 million of these chains were shared by at least two donors. Raw reads were error-corrected and collapsed into unique sequences with a nearest-neighbor algorithm that merged closely related sequences to remove PCR and sequencing errors. CDR3 sequences were aligned to IMGT reference sequences to assign V, D and J gene segments. For a sequence to be retained, a match of at least six nucleotides to both a V gene segment and a J gene segment was required. A rearrangement was called productive if the CDR3 had no stop codons and remained in frame with V and J, and every other rearrangement was called non-productive. Following IMGT convention, CDR3 was defined as the stretch from the second conserved V-encoded cysteine up to the conserved J-encoded phenylalanine. The earlier analysis of about 620 of the donors excluded sequences that lacked an unambiguous match to a single V gene segment. An earlier analysis of roughly 590 of the donors called V segments functional above 56.7% productive rearrangements and segregating when the between-donor standard deviation exceeded 5%. A statistical classification framework was built to diagnose cytomegalovirus status from the catalog of TCR beta chain sequences. In a later analysis, V and J genes were assigned by comparing TCR nucleotide sequences against IMGT/GENE-DB human TR gene sequences. Using the TCRdist pipeline, a later analysis assigned CDR3 sequences along with most-parsimonious VDJ recombination scenarios. In a later analysis, each TCR beta chain was defined by its CDR3 amino acid sequence together with its V-gene family, and reads without a unique V-gene family were excluded. As a way to deal with suspected cross-contamination and a sequencing artifact, a later analysis dropped 640 or so nucleotide sequences that were highly shared and had low generation probability. In a later analysis, a clonal expansion index for each public chain was calculated from normalized within-repertoire ranks of inferred template counts. A later analysis computed generation probabilities with a VDJ recombination model fitted to out-of-frame rearrangements, and checked the results against IGoR. In a later analysis, TCR-TCR, TCR-HLA and TCR-CMV co-occurrence was scored with hypergeometric tests, and a repertoire-size bias correction was applied to TCR pairs. In a later analysis, false discovery rates were estimated by permuting HLA or CMV assignments 20 times. In a later analysis, co-occurring TCRs were grouped using DBSCAN, and TCRdist sequence similarity was added for clustering within HLA-allele-positive subsets. Repertoires with fewer than 30,000 or more than 120,000 public chains, plus five repertoires with anomalous nucleotide sharing, were excluded from co-occurrence clustering. Held by TCRdb, this immuneACCESS table contains in-frame sequences only and omits some clones. Under half of the omission traces to an unresolved V gene where checked; the cause of the rest is unknown. That table is the source of V, J and clone size, and D and trimming were worked out from the DNA. For this sample the table gives fewer than 150,000 clones, of which about three quarters were detected only once. The top ten hold more than 3% of the sample.

The cohort was made up of 666 healthy bone marrow donors. At the time of sampling, all cohort members were nominally healthy, though unrecorded immune exposures were likely present. The donor tested CMV seronegative, placing the donor among the 352 seronegative members of the cohort. Every donor gave a peripheral blood sample, and the peripheral blood mononuclear cells from that sample were used for TCR beta sequencing. The Qiagen DNeasy Blood Extraction Kit was used to extract genomic DNA from the blood cell samples. Concerning this clone: Its antigen remains unidentified. Base qualities are not provided; no much larger clone lies one nucleotide away.

From cysteine to phenylalanine, the CDR3 is 18 amino acids long. The CDR3 DNA has 54 bases and is translated from base 1. CDR1 and CDR2 are read off the germline V gene as LGHNA and YNFKEQ. What was sequenced was PBMCs. The rearranged chain carries TRBV4-2 and TRBJ2-5; 15 of the junction bases match TRBD2. The J call is doubtful: the DNA matches TRBJ2-7 better. The sequence derives from a man aged 18 to 30 in good health and CMV-seronegative. The sequence in DNA is TGTGCCAGCAGCCAAGAGGCCGGACTAGCGGGAGGGAAAGGCGAGCAGTACTTC. This sequence encodes CASSQEAGLAGGKGEQYF.